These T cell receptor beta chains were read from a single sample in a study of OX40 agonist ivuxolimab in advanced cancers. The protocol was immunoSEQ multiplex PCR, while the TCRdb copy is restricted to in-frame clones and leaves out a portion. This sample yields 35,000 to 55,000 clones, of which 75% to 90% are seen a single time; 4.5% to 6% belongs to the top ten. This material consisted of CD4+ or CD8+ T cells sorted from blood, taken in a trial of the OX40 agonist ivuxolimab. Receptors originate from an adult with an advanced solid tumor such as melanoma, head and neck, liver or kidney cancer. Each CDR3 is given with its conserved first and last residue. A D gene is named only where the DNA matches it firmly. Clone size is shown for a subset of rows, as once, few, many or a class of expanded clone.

TGTGCCAGCAGCTTAGTGGATTACGAGCAGTACTTC,CASSLVDYEQYF,TRBJ2-7,NA,NA,TRBV7-8
TGTGCCAGCAGTTTATTGGGTGCTTCCTACAATGAGCAGTTCTTC,CASSLLGASYNEQFF,TRBJ2-1,NA,NA,TRBV28
TGTGCCAGTAGTCAGGCTAGCGGAAGCACAGATACGCAGTATTTT,CASSQASGSTDTQYF,TRBJ2-3,TRBD2,NA,TRBV19
TGTGCCAGCAGCCTCGCCCGAGGGGACAACAATGAGCAGTTCTTC,CASSLARGDNNEQFF,TRBJ2-1,NA,NA,TRBV28
TGTGCCAGCAGCCACTCCGGGACAGGGGTGCCTAGGGCTTTCTTT,CASSHSGTGVPRAFF,TRBJ1-1,TRBD1,NA,TRBV7-8
TGTGCCAGCAGCAGGACGGTCAGCACAGATACGCAGTATTTT,CASSRTVSTDTQYF,TRBJ2-3,NA,NA,TRBV7-3
TGTGCCAGCACCTCGGGACAGACATACAATGAGCAGTTCTTC,CASTSGQTYNEQFF,TRBJ2-1,TRBD1,NA,TRBV5-8
TGCGCCAGCAGCTTGGTAGGGCTAGCGGGAGAGGGCACAGATACGCAGTATTTT,CASSLVGLAGEGTDTQYF,TRBJ2-3,TRBD2,NA,TRBV5-1
TGTGCCAGCAGCCTCGACGGGACTAGCCTAAATGAGCAGTTCTTC,CASSLDGTSLNEQFF,TRBJ2-1,TRBD2,NA,TRBV4-2
TGTGCCAGCAGCTCGCGTGGACTAGCGGGAGGAAAGGAGACCCAGTACTTC,CASSSRGLAGGKETQYF,TRBJ2-5,TRBD2,NA,TRBV7-8
TGCGCCAGCAGCCCCGGACAGGGGTGGAGTGAAGCTTTCTTT,CASSPGQGWSEAFF,TRBJ1-1,TRBD1,NA,TRBV5-1
TGTGCCAGCAGAGCAACAGGGGGGACCTACGAGCAGTACTTC,CASRATGGTYEQYF,TRBJ2-7,TRBD1,NA,TRBV6-5
TGTGCCAGCAGCTCCCCACGGACTAGCGGGACCGCTGGGACCACCGGGGAGCTGTTTTTT,CASSSPRTSGTAGTTGELFF,TRBJ2-2,TRBD2,NA,TRBV9
TGTGCCAGCAGCCCATCGATTAGAGGGGGCGGCTATGGCTACACCTTC,CASSPSIRGGGYGYTF,TRBJ1-2,TRBD1,NA,TRBV14
TGTGCCAGCACCCCGGGGTCCTACAATGAGCAGTTCTTC,CASTPGSYNEQFF,TRBJ2-1,NA,NA,TRBV18
TGTGCCAGCAGTCCTACAGGGGCCAACTATGGCTACACCTTC,CASSPTGANYGYTF,TRBJ1-2,TRBD1,NA,TRBV28
TGTGCCTGGAGTGGACAGTACAATGAGCAGTTCTTC,CAWSGQYNEQFF,TRBJ2-1,NA,NA,TRBV30
TGCGCCAGCAGCCAGGGACAGGGGGCCTGGGATACGCAGTATTTT,CASSQGQGAWDTQYF,TRBJ2-3,TRBD1,NA,TRBV5-1
TGTGCCACCAGCAGAGTCTGGGGGCAGTTAGCCAAAAACATTCAGTACTTC,CATSRVWGQLAKNIQYF,TRBJ2-4,NA,few,TRBV15
TGTGCCTGGAGTGTGGGGACAGGGGGTGAAAAACTGTTTTTT,CAWSVGTGGEKLFF,TRBJ1-4,TRBD1,NA,TRBV30
TGTGCCAGCAGTTTCAGTGCTAGCGGGAGGGCCCGTATCCACAATGAGCAGTTCTTC,CASSFSASGRARIHNEQFF,TRBJ2-1,TRBD2,NA,TRBV27
TGTGCCTGTGGCTCTGGGGCCAACGTCCTGACTTTC,CACGSGANVLTF,TRBJ2-6,NA,NA,TRBV30
TGTGCCAGCAACAAATCCGGGACAGGGTCTGGGGCCAACGTCCTGACTTTC,CASNKSGTGSGANVLTF,TRBJ2-6,TRBD1,NA,TRBV7-9
TGCGCCAGCAGCCAAGTTGGACAGGGAGACGATACGCAGTATTTT,CASSQVGQGDDTQYF,TRBJ2-3,TRBD1,NA,TRBV4-1
TGTGCCAGTAGTCCCCGGACCAGTGGGAACACCGGGGAGCTGTTTTTT,CASSPRTSGNTGELFF,TRBJ2-2,NA,NA,TRBV19
TGTGCCAGCAGTCTATACCCGGAGACGGGGGGGGGAAACACCATATATTTT,CASSLYPETGGGNTIYF,TRBJ1-3,NA,NA,TRBV28
TGCGCCAGCAGCTCAGACAGGGGGTACACCGGGGAGCTGTTTTTT,CASSSDRGYTGELFF,TRBJ2-2,TRBD1,NA,TRBV5-1
TGCAGCGGGTTCCGACAGGGGGCGGATACGCAGTATTTT,CSGFRQGADTQYF,TRBJ2-3,TRBD1,NA,TRBV29-1
TGCGCCAGCAGCTTGGTCGGACAGGGGTCTGGCTACACCTTC,CASSLVGQGSGYTF,TRBJ1-2,TRBD1,NA,TRBV5-1
TGTGCCAGCAGTCTGGGGGGTGTCTATGGCTACACCTTC,CASSLGGVYGYTF,TRBJ1-2,NA,NA,TRBV28
TGTGCCAGCAGGAGGGGGGGACTGAACAAAAACATTCAGTACTTC,CASRRGGLNKNIQYF,TRBJ2-4,NA,once,TRBV6-1
TGTGCCAGCAGGATGGGAGCATCTGACTACAATGAGCAGTTCTTC,CASRMGASDYNEQFF,TRBJ2-1,NA,NA,TRBV5-4
TGTGCCAGCAGCTTAGTGGATTTGGGGGGGCCCGGGGGACAGCCCCAGCATTTT,CASSLVDLGGPGGQPQHF,TRBJ1-5,NA,NA,TRBV11-2
TGTGCCAGCAGAGACAGGGGGCGTGGGGAAGCTTTCTTT,CASRDRGRGEAFF,TRBJ1-1,TRBD1,NA,TRBV28
TGTGCCAGCAGTTTATTACTGGACAGCACCTACGAGCAGTACTTC,CASSLLLDSTYEQYF,TRBJ2-7,NA,NA,TRBV28
TGTGCCAGCAGGGGGGACGGGAACACTGAAGCTTTCTTT,CASRGDGNTEAFF,TRBJ1-1,NA,NA,TRBV11-1
TGTGCCATCAGTGGGGGGGAGGGAAGCGGTCAAGAGACCCAGTACTTC,CAISGGEGSGQETQYF,TRBJ2-5,TRBD2,once,TRBV10-3
TGTGCCAGCAGCCAAGAAGGACAGGGGGCCTACGAGCAGTACTTC,CASSQEGQGAYEQYF,TRBJ2-7,TRBD1,NA,TRBV4-2
TGTGCCAGTAGTAGCGACAGGTATACGCAGTATTTT,CASSSDRYTQYF,TRBJ2-3,NA,NA,TRBV19
TGTGCCAGCAGCTTAGCGGGAGGGGCGTGGGAGACCCAGTACTTC,CASSLAGGAWETQYF,TRBJ2-5,TRBD2,NA,TRBV7-3
TGTGCCAGCAGTGAAGGGGGAGGGGACATTCGCAATCAGCCCCAGCATTTT,CASSEGGGDIRNQPQHF,TRBJ1-5,NA,NA,TRBV6-1
TGTGCCACCCCGGGAGGGCGGTTCTTC,CATPGGRFF,TRBJ2-1,TRBD2,NA,TRBV25-1